This T cell receptor beta chain was profiled in a study of T cells in Graves' hyperthyroidism and ophthalmopathy. Study information: Specimen type is peripheral blood, collected at initial diagnosis prior to any treatment. Study-level findings and limits: Blood held most thyroid clonotypes expanded above 0.001 frequency.

If no ophthalmopathy progression occurred within 18 months, Graves' hyperthyroidism was stable. Diagnoses used clinical symptoms, serum thyroxine and TRAb, thyroid ultrasound and orbital computed tomography. TCR beta CDR3 sequences were amplified from RNA transcripts. HTBI primers were used for first-round RT-PCR of the TCR CDR3. One entry per CDR3 protein results from TCRdb running MiXCR on the multiplex PCR reads. The sample includes about 210,000 distinct CDR3 sequences, 17% of them seen just once. Germline values: CDR1 GTSNPN, CDR2 SVGIG (reference sequence). The CDR3 loop spans 15 amino acids. The J segment lost 4 bases and the V segment lost 2 bases, leaving 7 bases of the junction unmatched. Ten or more counts support this clonotype. Antigen unknown.

The V call is TRBV30, the J call TRBJ1-1; 10 nucleotides align to TRBD1. This clonotype was obtained from a man aged 50 to 60 with Graves' hyperthyroidism. Sequences were obtained from blood. CDR3 protein: CAWSPGTGAGTEAFF. The DNA for the CDR3 is TGTGCCTGGAGTCCAGGGACAGGGGCAGGCACTGAAGCTTTCTTT.